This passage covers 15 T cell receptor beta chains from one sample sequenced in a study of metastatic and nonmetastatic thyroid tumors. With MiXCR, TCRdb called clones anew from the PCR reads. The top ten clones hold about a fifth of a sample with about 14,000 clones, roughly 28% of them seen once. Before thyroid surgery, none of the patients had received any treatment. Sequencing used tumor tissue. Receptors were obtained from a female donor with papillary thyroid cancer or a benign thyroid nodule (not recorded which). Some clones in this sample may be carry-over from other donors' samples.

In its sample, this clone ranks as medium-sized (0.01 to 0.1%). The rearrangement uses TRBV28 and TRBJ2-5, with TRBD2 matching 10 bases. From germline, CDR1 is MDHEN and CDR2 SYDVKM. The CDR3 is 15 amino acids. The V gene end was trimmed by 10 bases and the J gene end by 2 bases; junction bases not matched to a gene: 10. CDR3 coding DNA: TGTGCCACTAAACCTAGCGGGAGTGATCAAGAGACCCAGTACTTC. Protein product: CATKPSGSDQETQYF.

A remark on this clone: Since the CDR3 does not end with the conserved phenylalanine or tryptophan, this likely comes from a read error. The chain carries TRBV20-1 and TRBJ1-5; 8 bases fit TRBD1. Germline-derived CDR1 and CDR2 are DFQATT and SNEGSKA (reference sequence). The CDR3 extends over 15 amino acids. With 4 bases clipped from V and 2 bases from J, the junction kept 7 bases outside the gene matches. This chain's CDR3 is CSATGGGGGNQPQHL. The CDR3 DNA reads TGCAGTGCTACAGGGGGCGGGGGAGGCAATCAGCCCCAGCATCTT.

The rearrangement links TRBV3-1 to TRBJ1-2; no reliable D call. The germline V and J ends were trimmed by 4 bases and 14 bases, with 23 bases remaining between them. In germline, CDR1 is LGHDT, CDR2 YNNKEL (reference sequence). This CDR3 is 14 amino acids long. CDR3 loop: CASSLKSGPPVETF. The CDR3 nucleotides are TGTGCCAGCAGCCTCAAAAGTGGTCCGCCGGTAGAAACCTTC.

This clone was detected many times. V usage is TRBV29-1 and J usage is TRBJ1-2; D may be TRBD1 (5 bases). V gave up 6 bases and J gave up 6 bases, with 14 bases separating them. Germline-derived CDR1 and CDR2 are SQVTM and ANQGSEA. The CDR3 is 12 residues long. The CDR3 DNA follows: TGCAGCGTCTCGGGGGGTATGGATGGCTACACCTTC. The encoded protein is CSVSGGMDGYTF.

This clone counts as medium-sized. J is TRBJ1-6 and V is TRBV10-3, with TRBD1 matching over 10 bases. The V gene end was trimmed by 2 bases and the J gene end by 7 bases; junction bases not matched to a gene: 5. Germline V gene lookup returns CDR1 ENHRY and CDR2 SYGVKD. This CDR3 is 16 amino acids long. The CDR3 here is CAISERGTGENSPLHF. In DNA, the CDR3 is TGTGCCATCAGTGAGCGCGGGACAGGGGAGAATTCACCCCTCCACTTT.

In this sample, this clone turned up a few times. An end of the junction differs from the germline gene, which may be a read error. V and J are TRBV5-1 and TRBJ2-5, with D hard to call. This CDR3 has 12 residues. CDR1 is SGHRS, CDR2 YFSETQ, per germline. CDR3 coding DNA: TGCGCCAGCGGCTTAGTTAGTGAGACCCAGTACTTC. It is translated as CASGLVSETQYF.

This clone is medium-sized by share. The CDR3 reads CASSYGYTDTQYF. The CDR3, as DNA: TGCGCCAGCAGCTACGGTTACACAGATACGCAGTATTTT. The gene calls are TRBV5-1 and TRBJ2-3, with D uncertain. CDR3 length: 13 amino acids. From germline, CDR1 is SGHRS and CDR2 YFSETQ. V lost 3 bases and J lost 2, with 7 bases in between.

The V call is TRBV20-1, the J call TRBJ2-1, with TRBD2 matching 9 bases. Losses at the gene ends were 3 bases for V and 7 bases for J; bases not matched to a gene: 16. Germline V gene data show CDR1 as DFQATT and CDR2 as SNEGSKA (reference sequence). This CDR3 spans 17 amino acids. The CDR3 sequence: CSARTPWGAGGGNEQFF. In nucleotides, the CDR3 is TGCAGTGCTAGGACTCCCTGGGGAGCGGGAGGTGGGAATGAGCAGTTCTTC.

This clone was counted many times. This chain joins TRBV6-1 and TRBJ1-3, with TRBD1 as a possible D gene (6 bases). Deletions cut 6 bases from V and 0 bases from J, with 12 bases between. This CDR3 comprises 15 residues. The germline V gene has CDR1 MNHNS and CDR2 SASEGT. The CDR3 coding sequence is TGTGCCAGCAGAGTAAACAGGGACTCTGGAAACACCATATATTTT. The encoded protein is CASRVNRDSGNTIYF.

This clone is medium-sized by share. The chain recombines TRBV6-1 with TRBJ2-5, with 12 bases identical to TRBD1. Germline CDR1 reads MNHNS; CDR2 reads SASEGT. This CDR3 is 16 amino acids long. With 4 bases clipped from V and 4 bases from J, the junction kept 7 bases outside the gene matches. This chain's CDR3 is CASSVGSGQGAETQYF. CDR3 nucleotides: TGTGCCAGCAGTGTTGGATCGGGACAGGGGGCAGAGACCCAGTACTTC.

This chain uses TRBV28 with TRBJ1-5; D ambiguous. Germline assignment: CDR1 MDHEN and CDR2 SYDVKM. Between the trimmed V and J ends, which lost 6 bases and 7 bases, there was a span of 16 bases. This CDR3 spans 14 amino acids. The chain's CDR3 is CASRGRMGGQPQHF. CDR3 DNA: TGTGCCAGCAGGGGCAGAATGGGAGGGCAGCCCCAGCATTTT. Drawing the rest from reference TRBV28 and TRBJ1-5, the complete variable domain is DVKVTQSSRYLVKRTGEKVFLECVQDMDHENMFWYRQDPGLGLRLIYFSYDVKMKEKGDIPEGYSVSREKKERFSLILESASTNQTSMYLCASRGRMGGQPQHFGDGTRLSIL.

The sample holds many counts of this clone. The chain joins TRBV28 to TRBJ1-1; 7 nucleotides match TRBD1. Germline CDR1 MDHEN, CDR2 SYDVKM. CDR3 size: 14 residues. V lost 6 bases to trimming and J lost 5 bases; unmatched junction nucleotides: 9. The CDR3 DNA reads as TGTGCCAGCAGCCCCGGGACAGATATTACTGAAGCTTTCTTT. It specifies CASSPGTDITEAFF.

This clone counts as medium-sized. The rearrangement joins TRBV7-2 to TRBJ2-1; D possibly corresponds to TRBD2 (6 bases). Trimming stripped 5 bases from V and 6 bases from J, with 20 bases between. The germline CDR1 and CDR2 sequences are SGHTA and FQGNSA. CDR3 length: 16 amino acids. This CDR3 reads CASSRQTGTGANEQFF. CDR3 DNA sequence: TGTGCCAGCAGCCGACAAACCGGGACTGGGGCCAATGAGCAGTTCTTC.

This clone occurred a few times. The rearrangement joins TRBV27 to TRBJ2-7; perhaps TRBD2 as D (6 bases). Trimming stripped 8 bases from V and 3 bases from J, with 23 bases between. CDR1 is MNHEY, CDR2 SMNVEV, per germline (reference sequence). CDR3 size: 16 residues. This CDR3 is CASAALGGIKFYEQYF. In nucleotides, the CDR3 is TGTGCCAGCGCTGCCCTCGGGGGAATTAAGTTCTACGAGCAGTACTTC.

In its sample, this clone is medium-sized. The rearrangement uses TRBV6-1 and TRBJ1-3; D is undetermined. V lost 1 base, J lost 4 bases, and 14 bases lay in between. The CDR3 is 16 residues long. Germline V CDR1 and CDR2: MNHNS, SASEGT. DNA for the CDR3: TGTGCCAGCAGTGAAGGGAGCCCGACTAGAGGAAACACCATATATTTT. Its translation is CASSEGSPTRGNTIYF.